This is a list of T cell receptor beta chains from one sample in a study of neurological immune-mediated disorders. TCRdb re-analysed the 5' RACE reads in MiXCR, keeping a single row per CDR3 protein. The sample includes 40,000 or so distinct CDR3 sequences, roughly 2.5% seen only once; the top ten take approximately 2.4%. Sequencing used PBMCs. These receptors were obtained from a middle-aged man with multiple sclerosis. CDR3s include the opening cysteine and the closing phenylalanine or tryptophan. A D gene is named only where the DNA matches it firmly. Where a row states a size, it is once, few, many or the class of an expanded clone; other rows omit it.

d_call j_call clone_size v_call cdr3_nt cdr3_aa
- TRBJ2-6 many TRBV5-8 TGTGCCAGCAGCTTACCCGTGGCGTCCGACTCTGGGGCCAACGTCCTGACTTTC CASSLPVASDSGANVLTF
TRBD2 TRBJ2-1 many TRBV5-1 TGCGCCAGCAGCCCGGGCGGGGGGCCGGATGAGCAGTTCTTC CASSPGGGPDEQFF
- TRBJ1-5 many TRBV10-3 TGTGCCATCAGTGGGCAAGGCAATCAGCCCCAGAATTTT CAISGQGNQPQNF
- TRBJ2-7 many TRBV28 TGTGCCAGCAGTTTAAGTGGGTACGAGCAGTACTTC CASSLSGYEQYF
- TRBJ2-3 - TRBV15 TGTGCCACCAGCAGAGAGGGTAGATCTGCAGATACGCAGTATTTT CATSREGRSADTQYF
- TRBJ2-1 many TRBV5-1 TGCGCCAGCAGCCAGGGAGGCATCTACAATGAGCAGTTCTTC CASSQGGIYNEQFF
- TRBJ1-5 few TRBV5-6 TGTGCCAGCAGCTCAGGAAGAGTTCAGCCCCAGAATTTT CASSSGRVQPQNF
TRBD2 TRBJ2-3 - TRBV27 TGTGCCAGCAGTTCGGGACTAGCGGGGGGTGGAGATACGCAGTATTTT CASSSGLAGGGDTQYF
- TRBJ2-5 many TRBV6-5 TGTGCCAGCAGTTATTCGACAGGTGTCCAAGAGACCCAGTACTTC CASSYSTGVQETQYF
TRBD2 TRBJ2-5 many TRBV20-1 TGCAGTGCTAGAGATCAGAGTAGCGGGGAGACCCAGTACTTC CSARDQSSGETQYF
TRBD1 TRBJ2-7 many TRBV4-1 TGCGCCAGCAGCCATACCCAGACAGGGAGCTCCTACGAGCAGTACTTC CASSHTQTGSSYEQYF
TRBD1 TRBJ2-1 many TRBV5-5 TGTGCCAGCAGCTTCAGGACAGGGGGAAGGAATGAGCAGTTCTTC CASSFRTGGRNEQFF
TRBD2 TRBJ2-1 medium-sized TRBV24-1 TGTGCCACCAGTGACCCTAGCGGGGAAAGGGATGAGCAGTTCTTC CATSDPSGERDEQFF
TRBD2 TRBJ2-1 - TRBV18 TGTGCCAGCTCACCATTCGTGAGACTAGCGAATGTGGGGTTCTACAATGAGCAGTTCTTC CASSPFVRLANVGFYNEQFF
- TRBJ1-5 many TRBV5-1 TGCGCCAGCAGCTTGGAGGGGAATAGCAATCAGCCCCAGCATTTT CASSLEGNSNQPQHF
TRBD1 TRBJ2-7 many TRBV9 TGTGCCAGCAGCCCCCAGGGGGCAGGGGACACCTACGAGCAGTACTTC CASSPQGAGDTYEQYF
- TRBJ1-1 - TRBV7-2 TGTGCCAGCAGACGGACAGAAAACACTGAAGCTTTCTTT CASRRTENTEAFF
TRBD1 TRBJ2-7 many TRBV24-1 TGTGCCACCAGTGCAAGGACAGGGACCTACGAGCAGTACTTC CATSARTGTYEQYF
- TRBJ1-1 many TRBV29-1 TGCAGCGTTGCCCCTGGGGGGATGAACACTGAAGCTTTCTTT CSVAPGGMNTEAFF
TRBD1 TRBJ1-3 many TRBV5-4 TGTGCCAGCAGCTACAGGGGGGAGTTTGGAAACACCATATATTTT CASSYRGEFGNTIYF
- TRBJ1-6 - TRBV5-1 TGCGCCAGCAGCACCCCGGAGAACGGTTCCCCCCTCCACTTT CASSTPENGSPLHF
TRBD1 TRBJ2-1 many TRBV7-8 TGTGCCAGCAGCATAACAGGGGGCTTGAATGAGCAGTTCTTC CASSITGGLNEQFF
- TRBJ2-7 many TRBV12-3/TRBV12-4 TGTGCCAGCAGTTTATGGGAGACCGAGCAGTACTTC CASSLWETEQYF
- TRBJ1-4 many TRBV18 TGTGCCAGCTCACCACGGCGGGAAGAAAAACTGTTTTTT CASSPRREEKLFF
TRBD2 TRBJ2-3 many TRBV7-2 TGTGCCAGCAGCTTAGGACTAGCCCCAGATACGCAGTATTTT CASSLGLAPDTQYF
- TRBJ1-5 - TRBV18 TGTGCCAGCTCACCATTTGGGGGCGGGAGCAATCAGCCCCAGCATTTT CASSPFGGGSNQPQHF
TRBD1 TRBJ1-1 many TRBV5-1 TGCGCCAGCAGCGCACCCACAGGGGTAAACACTGAAGCTTTCTTT CASSAPTGVNTEAFF
TRBD1 TRBJ1-5 - TRBV10-3 TGTGCCATCAGTGAGTGGCAGGGGGGCAATCAGCCCCAGAATTTT CAISEWQGGNQPQNF
- TRBJ2-1 many TRBV7-2 TGTGCCAGCAGCTTAGGCAGGACCAATGAGCAGTTCTTC CASSLGRTNEQFF
- TRBJ2-5 - TRBV12-5 TGTGCTAGTGGTTTGCTCGGACAGCAAGAGACCCAGTACTTC CASGLLGQQETQYF
- TRBJ2-7 many TRBV5-1 TGCGCCAGCAGGTCTTCCGACAATCCCTACGAGCAGTACTTC CASRSSDNPYEQYF
- TRBJ1-2 many TRBV27 TGTGCCAGCAGACCCGGACGTCTTGGAGGCTACACCTTC CASRPGRLGGYTF
- TRBJ2-2 many TRBV5-8 TGTGCCAGCAGCTTGGGGCAGGGGCACGGGGAGCTGTTTTTT CASSLGQGHGELFF
- TRBJ2-1 many TRBV5-1 TGCGCCAGCAGCCACGGGGGGCGGAATTACAATGAGCAGTTCTTC CASSHGGRNYNEQFF
TRBD1 TRBJ1-1 few TRBV3-1 TGTGCCAGCAGCCCAACCCGTACAGGGGGCCAAGCTTTCTTT CASSPTRTGGQAFF
TRBD2 TRBJ2-7 many TRBV7-2 TGTGCCAGCAGCTTAGCTAGCGGGGGTTCTCCCTACGAGCAGTACTTC CASSLASGGSPYEQYF
- TRBJ1-1 many TRBV5-1 TGCGCCAGCAGCTTGACAGCAGGGGATACTGAAGCTTTCTTT CASSLTAGDTEAFF
- TRBJ2-3 many TRBV7-3 TGTGCCAGCAGCTTAACGTGGGACCAAGATACGCAGTATTTT CASSLTWDQDTQYF
- TRBJ1-1 many TRBV28 TGTGCCAGCACCAGTGGGTGGATGAACACTGAAGCTTTCTTT CASTSGWMNTEAFF
TRBD1 TRBJ1-5 many TRBV5-5 TGTGCCAGCAGCTTGTACGACAGGGGTGGGCAGCCCCAGCATTTT CASSLYDRGGQPQHF
- TRBJ2-3 many TRBV5-1 TGCGCCAGCAGCTTGGCCGTTCCCAGCACAGATACGCAGTATTTT CASSLAVPSTDTQYF
- TRBJ1-1 few TRBV18 TGTGCCAGCTCACCGCGAGGGGGGGACACTGAAGCTTTCTTT CASSPRGGDTEAFF
TRBD2 TRBJ2-7 many TRBV20-1 TGCAGTGCTTCACTAGCGGGGGTCGAGCAGTACTTC CSASLAGVEQYF
TRBD1 TRBJ1-1 many TRBV4-1 TGCGCCAGCAGCCACCTCAGGGGGGCAGGGAGGTCCCTGAACACTGAAGCTTTCTTT CASSHLRGAGRSLNTEAFF
- TRBJ2-1 - TRBV5-5 TGTGCCAGCAGCTTGGTGGGTTCCCCCTACAATGAGCAGTTCTTC CASSLVGSPYNEQFF
- TRBJ1-3 many TRBV19 TGTGCCAGTACCGGACAGATTGGAAACACCATATATTTT CASTGQIGNTIYF
- TRBJ1-2 many TRBV7-9 TGTGCCAGCAGCCGGTCTGGATCGAAACTCACCTTC CASSRSGSKLTF
TRBD1 TRBJ1-1 many TRBV20-1 TGCAGTGCTCCCAGACAGGGTGTCACTGAAGCTTTCTTT CSAPRQGVTEAFF
- TRBJ2-7 many TRBV2 TGTGCCAGCAGTGACAGGGAATACGAGCAGTACTTC CASSDREYEQYF
- TRBJ1-1 few TRBV5-8 TGTGCCAGCAGCTTCCTCGGGGGGAACACTGAAGCTTTCTTT CASSFLGGNTEAFF
TRBD1 TRBJ2-3 many TRBV9 TGTGCCAGCAGCGTCGCTGCAGGGGGCCTCTCCATTAGCACAGATACGCAGTATTTT CASSVAAGGLSISTDTQYF
TRBD1 TRBJ1-6 - TRBV5-6 TGTGCCAGCAGTTATTGGACAGGGTCATCCTATAATTCACCCCTCAACTTT CASSYWTGSSYNSPLNF
TRBD2 TRBJ2-3 many TRBV2 TGTGCCAGCGGATACCTGGGGGAGGGCCAAGATACGCAGTATTTT CASGYLGEGQDTQYF
TRBD1 TRBJ1-5 - TRBV6-6 TGTGCCAGCAGACCTGGACAGGGGGCCGCTCAGCCCCAGAATTTT CASRPGQGAAQPQNF
- TRBJ2-1 many TRBV20-1 TGCAGTGCTACCGCGGCCCCCTACAATGAGCAGTTCTTC CSATAAPYNEQFF
- TRBJ2-2 many TRBV6-2/TRBV6-3 TGTGCCAGCAGCCGACGAGCCGGACAGGGGGAGCTGTTTTTT CASSRRAGQGELFF
- TRBJ1-1 many TRBV28 TGTGCCAGCAATCCAACTAGGTCGGCCCCCACTGAAGCTTTCTTT CASNPTRSAPTEAFF